The entry that follows covers one T cell receptor beta chain sequence. Per the original data handling: Junction-only sequences produced by ImmunoSEQ had no quality scores, so filtering differed. Method: immunoSEQ multiplex PCR; TCRdb's copy keeps in-frame clones and lacks some. The DNA gave D and trimming, while V, J and clone size come from that table. Of about half a million clones in the sample, more than 75% were seen once. The data were taken from a study of shared clonotypes between healthy human individuals. The CDR3 totals 15 residues. V lost 0 bases and J lost 1, with 7 bases in between. Per the germline V gene, CDR1 is KGHSH and CDR2 is LQKENI. The unsorted samples had around 86 million PBMCs used for genomic DNA.

What was sequenced was PBMCs. The chain combines TRBV18 with TRBJ2-1; D is unclear. This receptor was obtained from a woman between 40 and 50 years old in good health. Some clones in this sample may be carry-over from other donors' samples. The CDR3 coding sequence is TGTGCCAGCTCACCACCCCAAGTTTCCTACAATGAGCAGTTCTTC. It yields the protein CASSPPQVSYNEQFF. The full variable domain, its missing parts supplied by reference TRBV18 and TRBJ2-1, is NAGVMQNPRHLVRRRGQEARLRCSPMKGHSHVYWYRQLPEEGLKFMVYLQKENIIDESGMPKERFSAEFPKEGPSILRIQQVVRGDSAAYFCASSPPQVSYNEQFFGPGTRLTVL.